The present T cell receptor (beta chain) was sequenced within a study of blood T cell repertoires in COVID-19. Study at large: Samples of COVID-19 (acute and convalescent) were obtained from the United States, Italy and Spain. PBMCs, B-cell-depleted T cells, or T cells provided the cDNA or gDNA that made up the material.

Authors' analysis steps: The authors estimated nucleated cell counts from reference gene primer amplification. Repertoires were generated with immunoSEQ multiplex PCR, while TCRdb's copy carries only in-frame clones and drops some. The V and J calls and clone size are taken from that table; D and trimming were inferred from the DNA. The table records over 75,000 clones, around 82% of them present only once. The V end lost 6 bases, the J end lost 4 bases, and 9 bases lay between the germline ends. Germline V lookup: CDR1 MNHEY, CDR2 SVGAGI. The CDR3 totals 13 residues. The rearrangement links TRBV6-5 to TRBJ2-2; D is unclear. The origin of this receptor is a man aged 50 to 60 who had recovered from COVID-19. Sequenced material: peripheral blood. This CDR3 reads CASSRPGTGELFF. CDR3 DNA: TGTGCCAGCAGCCGGCCGGGCACCGGGGAGCTGTTTTTT.